One sample yielded the 22 T cell receptor beta chains listed below, sequenced in a study of shared clonotypes between healthy human individuals. Using immunoSEQ multiplex PCR, the repertoire was profiled, and TCRdb retains in-frame clones only, with some absent. The table includes about 1.5 million clones, 98% detected once. Sequencing was carried out using naive CD4+ T cells sorted from blood. The subset is: CD45RA+ positively selected. These receptors all come from a man in his thirties or forties in good health.

On this clone itself: The identical CDR3 is also encoded by other nucleotide sequences in the sample. The rearrangement uses TRBV28 and TRBJ2-5, with D hard to call. Germline V gene sequence: CDR1 MDHEN, CDR2 SYDVKM. Trimming cost V 6 bases and J 5 bases, with 16 bases left between them. This CDR3 spans 14 amino acids. This CDR3 reads CASSPDRRRETQYF. CDR3 DNA sequence: TGTGCCAGCAGCCCGGACCGTCGGCGGGAGACCCAGTACTTC.

The rearrangement links TRBV5-4 to TRBJ1-1, with D maybe TRBD1 (6 bases). The CDR3 has 13 amino acids. Germline V gene sequence: CDR1 SGHNT, CDR2 YYREEE (reference sequence). V was cut by 1 base and J by 10 bases, with 14 bases left in between. The CDR3 region is CASSLQGPSVAFF. For the CDR3, the DNA is TGTGCCAGCAGCTTGCAGGGGCCATCCGTAGCTTTCTTT.

V and J are TRBV6-6 and TRBJ2-1, with 12 bases fitting TRBD2. In germline, CDR1 is MNHNY, CDR2 SVGAGI (reference sequence). With V trimmed by 6 bases and J by 8 bases, 5 bases remained unmatched. The CDR3 contains 14 residues. The CDR3: CASRTSGRLHEQFF. The CDR3 nucleotides read TGTGCCAGCAGGACTAGCGGGAGATTGCATGAGCAGTTCTTC.

The chain is built from TRBV6-5 and TRBJ1-5, with unresolved D. V lost 5 bases, J lost 3 bases, and 5 bases lay in between. The germline V gene encodes CDR1 MNHEY and CDR2 SVGAGI. CDR3 size: 12 residues. The CDR3: CASSDNNQPQHF. CDR3 DNA sequence: TGTGCCAGCAGTGACAACAATCAGCCCCAGCATTTT.

Details on this clone: Other DNA sequences of this sample code for an identical CDR3. V is TRBV28 and J is TRBJ1-5; D is unclear. V was cut by 3 bases and J by 3 bases, with 9 bases left in between. The V gene's germline CDR1 is MDHEN and CDR2 SYDVKM. The CDR3 is made up of 14 amino acids. The DNA of the CDR3 is TGTGCCAGCAGTTTCCGCGGGATCAATCAGCCCCAGCATTTT. It translates to CASSFRGINQPQHF.

This rearrangement joins TRBV6-4 to TRBJ2-2; 12 nucleotides agree with TRBD2. The V and J ends lost 5 bases and 4 bases, in that order; junction bases with no gene match: 5. This CDR3 spans 16 amino acids. Per germline, CDR1 MRHNA and CDR2 SNTAGT. CDR3 loop: CASSQLAGGSTGELFF. DNA of the CDR3: TGTGCCAGCAGTCAACTAGCGGGAGGATCCACCGGGGAGCTGTTTTTT.

This sequence joins TRBV7-2 and TRBJ2-2; no clear D. This CDR3 region has 14 residues. Trimming pared 4 bases from V and 5 bases from J, leaving 11 bases between. CDR1 and CDR2 from the germline V gene are SGHTA and FQGNSA. For the CDR3, the DNA is TGTGCCAGCAGCTGGGCTGGCCAAACCGGGGAGCTGTTTTTT. Its translation is CASSWAGQTGELFF.

The chain links TRBV28 to TRBJ2-1, with 7 bases that match TRBD2. The CDR3 has 16 amino acids. Germline V lookup: CDR1 MDHEN, CDR2 SYDVKM. V gave up 3 bases and J gave up 4 bases; unmatched junction bases: 9. Here the CDR3 DNA reads TGTGCCAGCAGTTTTCAGGGCGGGAGAAGGTACAATGAGCAGTTCTTC. Translating gives CASSFQGGRRYNEQFF.

CDR3: CASSLGGGETQYF. CDR3 sequence (DNA): TGTGCCAGCAGCTTAGGCGGCGGGGAGACCCAGTACTTC. V gene TRBV7-8 combines with J gene TRBJ2-5; a weak D match, TRBD2 (5 bases). Germline V gives CDR1 SGHVS, CDR2 FQNEAQ. CDR3 size: 13 residues. V was clipped by 1 base and J by 5 bases, with 8 bases between them.

With respect to this clone: The sample holds other DNA sequences that translate to the same CDR3. J is TRBJ2-1 and V is TRBV18; 9 bases are a match to TRBD2. Germline lookup yields CDR1 KGHSH and CDR2 LQKENI. V shed 3 bases, J shed 6 bases, and the junction held 3 bases outside the gene matches. The CDR3 length is 14 residues. The CDR3 DNA reads as TGTGCCAGCTCACCCCGGACTAGCGTCAATGAGCAGTTCTTC. Translation: CASSPRTSVNEQFF.

The chain combines TRBV11-3 with TRBJ1-1; TRBD1 is a possible D gene (5 bases). Trimming cost V 4 bases and J 1 base, with 22 bases left between them. The CDR3 has 18 amino acids. Germline CDR1 SGHNT, CDR2 YENEEA. DNA of the CDR3: TGTGCCAGCAGCTCAGGCCCCACATGGGGGTTGGGGAACACTGAAGCTTTCTTT. Translated: CASSSGPTWGLGNTEAFF.

Comments on this clone: The same CDR3 also results from other DNA sequences found in this sample. J is TRBJ2-7 and V is TRBV6-5, with 9 bases fitting TRBD2. V dropped 0 bases and J dropped 3; count of bases not matched to a gene: 3. The CDR3 runs 15 residues. CDR1 and CDR2 from the germline V gene are MNHEY and SVGAGI. The DNA for the CDR3 is TGTGCCAGCAGTTACTCTCTAGCGGGATACTACGAGCAGTACTTC. Residues: CASSYSLAGYYEQYF.

This clone was recorded once. Other DNA sequences of this sample code for an identical CDR3. The chain recombines TRBV5-1 with TRBJ1-4; D not resolved. In germline, CDR1 is SGHRS, CDR2 YFSETQ. V lost 0 bases to trimming and J lost 5 bases, with 8 bases between them. The CDR3 length is 14 residues. CDR3 residues: CASSLGAGNEKLFF. The CDR3 DNA follows: TGCGCCAGCAGCTTGGGGGCAGGAAATGAAAAACTGTTTTTT. The whole variable domain, remainder taken from reference TRBV5-1 and TRBJ1-4, is KAGVTQTPRYLIKTRGQQVTLSCSPISGHRSVSWYQQTPGQGLQFLFEYFSETQRNKGNFPGRFSGRQFSNSRSEMNVSTLELGDSALYLCASSLGAGNEKLFFGSGTQLSVL.

As for this clone: Compared with germline, one end of the junction differs, possibly owing to a read error. The chain carries TRBV7-7 and TRBJ2-2; D is ambiguous. The CDR3 consists of 16 residues. Germline lookup yields CDR1 SSHAT and CDR2 FNYEAQ (reference sequence). CDR3: CASSLVVGSYTGELFF. The CDR3 region has the DNA TGTGCTAGCAGCTTAGTCGTTGGCAGCTACACCGGGGAGCTGTTTTTT.

This chain uses TRBV29-1 with TRBJ2-1; TRBD2 is a possible D gene (6 bases). Trimming removed 0 bases from V and 0 bases from J, with 12 bases in between. The CDR3 covers 16 residues. In germline, CDR1 is SQVTM, CDR2 ANQGSEA. CDR3 coding DNA: TGCAGCGTTGAAGATCCGGACGGGAGCTCCTACAATGAGCAGTTCTTC. This codes for CSVEDPDGSSYNEQFF.

The chain couples TRBV7-8 to TRBJ2-3; D gene unclear. The germline CDR1 and CDR2 sequences are SGHVS and FQNEAQ. The ends were cut back, 6 bases at V and 2 bases at J, with 3 bases in the middle. The CDR3 runs to 11 residues. In nucleotides, the CDR3 is TGTGCCAGCAGACACACAGATACGCAGTATTTT. Protein: CASRHTDTQYF.

The V call is TRBV5-1, the J call TRBJ1-2; TRBD1 might be the D (6 bases). The germline gives CDR1 SGHRS, CDR2 YFSETQ. CDR3 length: 15 residues. Trimming stripped 3 bases from V and 6 bases from J, with 18 bases between. CDR3 nucleotide sequence: TGCGCCAGCAGCTCACCAGGGACAAGACTAAATGGCTACACCTTC. Translation gives CASSSPGTRLNGYTF.

The chain links TRBV18 to TRBJ2-5; the D gene is possibly TRBD2 (6 bases). This CDR3 comprises 15 residues. The germline V and J ends were trimmed by 2 bases and 2 bases, with 12 bases remaining between them. Germline CDR1 is KGHSH and CDR2 is LQKENI. CDR3 nucleotide sequence: TGTGCCAGCTCACCAGCGGGACGGAGTCAAGAGACCCAGTACTTC. It specifies CASSPAGRSQETQYF.

Comment on this clone: Other DNA sequences of this sample code for an identical CDR3. J is TRBJ2-7 and V is TRBV29-1; D tentatively fits TRBD1 or TRBD2 (5 bases each). CDR1 is SQVTM and CDR2 is ANQGSEA in the germline V gene. V was trimmed by 6 bases and J by 3 bases, leaving 15 bases between them. The CDR3 spans 13 residues. CDR3 nucleotide sequence: TGCAGCGTGACGGGGACGGGTGACTACGAGCAGTACTTC. It codes for CSVTGTGDYEQYF.

As concerns this clone: This same CDR3 is encoded by further DNA sequences in the sample. This rearrangement joins TRBV28 to TRBJ2-3; D perhaps matches TRBD2 (6 bases). V gave up 5 bases and J gave up 6 bases, with 6 bases separating them. Germline V gives CDR1 MDHEN, CDR2 SYDVKM. The CDR3 extends over 11 amino acids. The DNA for the CDR3 is TGTGCCAGCAGTCGGGGGGATACGCAGTATTTT. Its translation: CASSRGDTQYF. The entire variable domain, with the rest obtained from reference TRBV28 and TRBJ2-3, is as follows: DVKVTQSSRYLVKRTGEKVFLECVQDMDHENMFWYRQDPGLGLRLIYFSYDVKMKEKGDIPEGYSVSREKKERFSLILESASTNQTSMYLCASSRGDTQYFGPGTRLTVL.

This chain's CDR3 is CAISAARGVSGNTIYF. CDR3 coding DNA: TGTGCCATCAGTGCGGCGCGTGGCGTCTCTGGAAACACCATATATTTT. The V call is TRBV10-3, the J call TRBJ1-3; D is unresolved. The CDR3 sequence is 16 residues long. Germline V gene data show CDR1 as ENHRY and CDR2 as SYGVKD. The ends were cut back, 4 bases at V and 0 bases at J, with 13 bases in the middle.

V and J are TRBV18 and TRBJ2-4, with unresolved D. V lost 2 bases and J lost 7, with 15 bases in between. The CDR3 loop spans 15 amino acids. Per germline, CDR1 KGHSH and CDR2 LQKENI. For the CDR3, the DNA is TGTGCCAGCTCACCAGTGGCGGCAGACCCGAACATTCAGTACTTC. This codes for CASSPVAADPNIQYF.